These T cell receptor beta chains were read from a single sample in a study of prognosis after radiotherapy for stage I lung cancer. MiXCR, run by TCRdb on the multiplex PCR reads, gives a single entry per CDR3 protein. The data hold some 11,000 distinct CDR3 sequences, with 54% observed a single time. Material: PBMCs, obtained before or after stereotactic body radiation therapy (not recorded which). These TCRs come from a donor of 50 years or more with non-small cell lung cancer. The CDR3 runs from the conserved cysteine through the conserved F or W. Each record gives: D gene, V gene, clone size, CDR3 length, J gene, CDR3 protein, CDR3 DNA. D genes are given only for firm matches. Clone sizes are given selectively: once, few, many, or a class where the clone is expanded.

D gene: NA; V gene: TRBV7-8; clone size: NA; CDR3 length: 13; J gene: TRBJ2-5; CDR3 protein: CASGGLRQETQYF; CDR3 DNA: TGTGCCAGCGGCGGACTCCGCCAAGAGACCCAGTACTTC
D gene: NA; V gene: TRBV27; clone size: NA; CDR3 length: 12; J gene: TRBJ1-1; CDR3 protein: CASSLYGGLAFF; CDR3 DNA: TGTGCCAGCAGTTTATACGGGGGCTTGGCTTTCTTT
D gene: NA; V gene: TRBV5-5; clone size: many; CDR3 length: 15; J gene: TRBJ1-1; CDR3 protein: CASSLRGDGNTEAFF; CDR3 DNA: TGTGCCAGCAGCTTAAGAGGCGACGGGAACACTGAAGCTTTCTTT
D gene: NA; V gene: TRBV7-3; clone size: medium-sized; CDR3 length: 13; J gene: TRBJ1-1; CDR3 protein: CASSLMGNTEAFF; CDR3 DNA: TGTGCCAGCAGCTTAATGGGAAACACTGAAGCTTTCTTT
D gene: NA; V gene: TRBV20-1; clone size: medium-sized; CDR3 length: 13; J gene: TRBJ1-2; CDR3 protein: CSARDGTNYGYTF; CDR3 DNA: TGCAGTGCTCGGGACGGAACTAACTATGGCTACACCTTC
D gene: TRBD1; V gene: TRBV20-1; clone size: NA; CDR3 length: 15; J gene: TRBJ1-6; CDR3 protein: CSAREGGQFNSPLHF; CDR3 DNA: TGCAGTGCTAGAGAAGGGGGACAGTTTAATTCACCCCTCCACTTT
D gene: NA; V gene: TRBV12-3/TRBV12-4; clone size: medium-sized; CDR3 length: 16; J gene: TRBJ2-1; CDR3 protein: CASSPHGPFDGNEQFF; CDR3 DNA: TGTGCCAGCAGCCCGCACGGGCCATTCGATGGTAATGAGCAGTTCTTC
D gene: NA; V gene: TRBV25-1; clone size: NA; CDR3 length: 12; J gene: TRBJ1-1; CDR3 protein: CTSSGGTDEAFF; CDR3 DNA: TGTACCAGCAGTGGGGGGACGGATGAAGCTTTCTTT
D gene: TRBD2; V gene: TRBV27; clone size: NA; CDR3 length: 16; J gene: TRBJ2-2; CDR3 protein: CASGTSGGTNTGELFF; CDR3 DNA: TGTGCCAGCGGGACTAGCGGGGGAACGAACACCGGGGAGCTGTTTTTT
D gene: NA; V gene: TRBV20-1; clone size: NA; CDR3 length: 14; J gene: TRBJ1-6; CDR3 protein: CSARDQGVETPLHF; CDR3 DNA: TGCAGTGCTAGAGATCAGGGTGTGGAAACACCCCTCCACTTT
D gene: TRBD2; V gene: TRBV11-1; clone size: medium-sized; CDR3 length: 14; J gene: TRBJ2-3; CDR3 protein: CASRISGSTDTQYF; CDR3 DNA: TGTGCCAGCAGGATTAGCGGGAGCACAGATACGCAGTATTTT
D gene: NA; V gene: TRBV7-6; clone size: many; CDR3 length: 14; J gene: TRBJ2-3; CDR3 protein: CASSLFQDTDTQYF; CDR3 DNA: TGTGCCAGCAGCTTATTTCAGGATACAGATACGCAGTATTTT
D gene: TRBD1; V gene: TRBV12-3/TRBV12-4; clone size: NA; CDR3 length: 14; J gene: TRBJ1-2; CDR3 protein: CASSLDGTGRGYTF; CDR3 DNA: TGTGCCAGCAGTCTCGACGGGACAGGCCGCGGCTACACCTTC
D gene: TRBD1; V gene: TRBV4-3; clone size: many; CDR3 length: 16; J gene: TRBJ2-5; CDR3 protein: CASSRRAGGVVETQYF; CDR3 DNA: TGCGCCAGCAGCCGGAGGGCAGGGGGCGTCGTGGAGACCCAGTACTTC
D gene: NA; V gene: TRBV7-2; clone size: NA; CDR3 length: 13; J gene: TRBJ2-1; CDR3 protein: CASGPRGYNEQFF; CDR3 DNA: TGTGCCAGCGGACCTAGGGGATACAATGAGCAGTTCTTC
D gene: NA; V gene: TRBV27; clone size: NA; CDR3 length: 18; J gene: TRBJ2-2; CDR3 protein: CASTLYRGASVGTGELFF; CDR3 DNA: TGTGCCAGCACGCTTTATCGGGGGGCTAGCGTGGGAACCGGTGAGCTGTTTTTT
D gene: TRBD2; V gene: TRBV4-2; clone size: NA; CDR3 length: 20; J gene: TRBJ2-1; CDR3 protein: CASSQGWLAGGSGNYNEQFF; CDR3 DNA: TGTGCCAGCAGCCAAGGTTGGCTAGCGGGAGGGTCAGGGAACTACAATGAGCAGTTCTTC
D gene: NA; V gene: TRBV20-1; clone size: NA; CDR3 length: 14; J gene: TRBJ2-6; CDR3 protein: CSAPPNSGANVLTF; CDR3 DNA: TGCAGTGCCCCGCCGAACTCTGGGGCCAACGTCCTGACTTTC
D gene: NA; V gene: TRBV7-2; clone size: once; CDR3 length: 13; J gene: TRBJ1-5; CDR3 protein: CASSLEPTPDQHF; CDR3 DNA: TGTGCCAGCAGCTTAGAGCCGACGCCAGATCAGCATTTT
D gene: NA; V gene: TRBV7-2; clone size: few; CDR3 length: 17; J gene: TRBJ2-5; CDR3 protein: CASSPTLGLVVQETQYF; CDR3 DNA: TGTGCCAGCAGCCCAACCCTGGGGCTAGTTGTCCAAGAGACCCAGTACTTC
D gene: TRBD2; V gene: TRBV12-3/TRBV12-4; clone size: NA; CDR3 length: 16; J gene: TRBJ2-1; CDR3 protein: CASSPNLAGGPGEQFF; CDR3 DNA: TGTGCCAGCAGTCCCAATCTAGCGGGAGGGCCGGGTGAGCAGTTCTTC
D gene: NA; V gene: TRBV27; clone size: many; CDR3 length: 14; J gene: TRBJ2-7; CDR3 protein: CASRSDGTGRAQYF; CDR3 DNA: TGTGCCAGCAGATCGGACGGGACGGGTCGCGCGCAGTACTTC
D gene: NA; V gene: TRBV20-1; clone size: NA; CDR3 length: 12; J gene: TRBJ2-1; CDR3 protein: CSARGGGTSGFF; CDR3 DNA: TGCAGTGCTCGAGGGGGCGGGACCTCGGGGTTCTTC
D gene: NA; V gene: TRBV20-1; clone size: many; CDR3 length: 13; J gene: TRBJ1-2; CDR3 protein: CSAEQGGTHGYTF; CDR3 DNA: TGCAGTGCGGAACAGGGAGGCACCCATGGCTACACCTTC
D gene: NA; V gene: TRBV6-1; clone size: medium-sized; CDR3 length: 13; J gene: TRBJ1-4; CDR3 protein: CASSRGQPEKLFF; CDR3 DNA: TGTGCCAGCAGTAGAGGACAGCCTGAAAAACTGTTTTTT
D gene: NA; V gene: TRBV7-9; clone size: medium-sized; CDR3 length: 14; J gene: TRBJ1-1; CDR3 protein: CASGKDSMNTEAFF; CDR3 DNA: TGTGCCAGCGGTAAGGACAGTATGAACACTGAAGCTTTCTTT
D gene: NA; V gene: TRBV5-1; clone size: medium-sized; CDR3 length: 16; J gene: TRBJ1-2; CDR3 protein: CASSLGSGGHRSGYTF; CDR3 DNA: TGCGCCAGCAGCTTGGGGTCTGGGGGACATCGGTCGGGCTACACCTTC
D gene: NA; V gene: TRBV6-8; clone size: NA; CDR3 length: 15; J gene: TRBJ2-1; CDR3 protein: CSNSHRGRGRNEQFF; CDR3 DNA: TGTTCCAACAGTCACCGAGGGAGGGGGCGGAATGAGCAGTTCTTC
D gene: NA; V gene: TRBV6-1; clone size: NA; CDR3 length: 15; J gene: TRBJ2-2; CDR3 protein: CASSGGEFLTGELFF; CDR3 DNA: TGTGCCAGCAGCGGTGGGGAGTTCCTTACCGGGGAGCTGTTTTTT
D gene: TRBD2; V gene: TRBV9; clone size: NA; CDR3 length: 14; J gene: TRBJ2-7; CDR3 protein: CASSVAGGGWEQYF; CDR3 DNA: TGTGCCAGCAGCGTAGCTGGCGGGGGGTGGGAGCAGTACTTC
D gene: NA; V gene: TRBV20-1; clone size: NA; CDR3 length: 15; J gene: TRBJ1-6; CDR3 protein: CSAREGVPGGSPLHF; CDR3 DNA: TGCAGTGCTCGAGAGGGGGTTCCCGGGGGTTCACCCCTCCACTTT
D gene: NA; V gene: TRBV19; clone size: NA; CDR3 length: 15; J gene: TRBJ2-7; CDR3 protein: CASSPVLGVHYEQYF; CDR3 DNA: TGTGCCAGTAGCCCGGTACTAGGTGTCCACTACGAGCAGTACTTC
D gene: TRBD1; V gene: TRBV28; clone size: once; CDR3 length: 15; J gene: TRBJ1-2; CDR3 protein: CASSTAGQGHYGYTF; CDR3 DNA: TGTGCCAGCAGTACAGCGGGACAGGGACACTATGGCTACACTTTC
D gene: NA; V gene: TRBV5-1; clone size: NA; CDR3 length: 17; J gene: TRBJ2-3; CDR3 protein: CASSLMGSSRCTDTQYF; CDR3 DNA: TGCGCCAGCAGCTTGATGGGATCTAGCCGATGCACAGATACGCAGTATTTT
D gene: NA; V gene: TRBV11-2; clone size: NA; CDR3 length: 15; J gene: TRBJ2-1; CDR3 protein: CASSPVGGGYNEQFF; CDR3 DNA: TGTGCCAGCAGCCCAGTCGGGGGTGGCTACAATGAGCAGTTCTTC
D gene: TRBD1; V gene: TRBV20-1; clone size: NA; CDR3 length: 13; J gene: TRBJ1-2; CDR3 protein: CSARAGQGYGYTF; CDR3 DNA: TGCAGTGCTAGAGCGGGACAGGGCTATGGCTACACCTTC
D gene: NA; V gene: TRBV5-8; clone size: many; CDR3 length: 15; J gene: TRBJ2-1; CDR3 protein: CASSLEGSPYNEQFF; CDR3 DNA: TGTGCCAGCAGCTTGGAGGGATCGCCCTACAATGAGCAGTTCTTC
D gene: NA; V gene: TRBV6-1; clone size: NA; CDR3 length: 13; J gene: TRBJ1-2; CDR3 protein: CAGSDSGVYGYTF; CDR3 DNA: TGTGCCGGTTCCGACAGTGGAGTCTATGGCTACACCTTC